The T cell receptor (beta chain) under discussion was sequenced for a study of blood T cell repertoires in COVID-19. At the level of the study: Samples of COVID-19 (acute and convalescent) were obtained from the United States, Italy and Spain. T cells, B-cell-depleted T cells, or PBMCs supplied cDNA or gDNA.

Per the original methods: Amplifying reference gene primers gave estimates of nucleated cell counts. Measured with immunoSEQ multiplex PCR; TCRdb has only the in-frame clones, and not every one. For V, J and clone size, that table is used; D and trimming come from the DNA. This sample has 110,000 to 150,000 clones, with approximately 90% found just once. The V segment lost 5 bases and the J segment 0 bases; nucleotides outside the gene matches: 0. The CDR3 loop spans 14 amino acids. Germline V lookup: CDR1 SNHLY, CDR2 FYNNEI. This clone has only one observation. Sequencing was done on a sample of peripheral blood. The source is a man aged 60 to 75 with active or convalescent COVID-19. This rearrangement joins TRBV2 to TRBJ2-1; TRBD2 aligns across 8 bases. This CDR3 reads CASSSGSSYNEQFF. In nucleotides, the CDR3 is TGTGCCAGCAGTAGCGGGAGCTCCTACAATGAGCAGTTCTTC.